A single sample gave rise to the 21 T cell receptor beta chains below, sequenced in a study of beta chain features in type 1 diabetes. Sequencing targeted expressed TCRB transcripts, as all isolated RNA had been reverse transcribed. Only in-frame clones appear in the TCRdb table, and some are missing; sequencing was by immunoSEQ multiplex PCR. Altogether roughly 240,000 clones are present, around 68% being singletons, with the ten largest covering about 0.05%. Specimen: naive CD4+ T cells from blood. The receptors here all came from a man younger than 45 in good health.

This clone was seen more than once but under ten times. This sequence joins TRBV4-2 and TRBJ2-4; 9 bases are a match to TRBD2. The V gene's germline CDR1 is LGHNA and CDR2 YNFKEQ. V shed 0 bases and J 6 bases; nucleotides not matched to a gene: 9. The CDR3 is 17 amino acids. The CDR3 spells CASSQEIRAGGSNIQYF. CDR3 sequence (DNA): TGTGCCAGCAGCCAAGAGATACGAGCGGGGGGCTCAAACATTCAGTACTTC.

This clone was found a few times. The chain links TRBV7-2 to TRBJ2-3, with a weak D call TRBD2 (6 bases). Germline V CDR1 and CDR2: SGHTA, FQGNSA. The CDR3 is made up of 15 amino acids. V lost 5 bases and J lost 0, with 12 bases in between. The CDR3 nucleotides are TGTGCCAGCAGCCCCGACGGACTAAGCACAGATACGCAGTATTTT. It codes for CASSPDGLSTDTQYF.

V gene TRBV30 combines with J gene TRBJ2-1; 7 nucleotides match TRBD1. V shed 1 base and J 9 bases; nucleotides not matched to a gene: 0. Germline V gene sequence: CDR1 GTSNPN, CDR2 SVGIG (reference sequence). CDR3 length: 11 amino acids. CDR3 in DNA: TGTGCCTGGAGTGACAGGGGTGAGCAGTTCTTC. Translation: CAWSDRGEQFF.

This clone occurred a few times. The chain is built from TRBV5-1 and TRBJ1-1; 9 positions agree with TRBD1. The J segment lost 1 base and the V segment lost 8 bases, leaving 3 bases of the junction unmatched. The CDR3 is 13 residues long. Per germline, CDR1 SGHRS and CDR2 YFSETQ. CDR3 nucleotide sequence: TGCGCCAGTGGACAGGGGACGAACACTGAAGCTTTCTTT. Protein: CASGQGTNTEAFF.

The genes are TRBV30 and TRBJ2-5, with 7 bases matching TRBD2. The trim removed 3 bases at V and 3 bases at J, leaving 1 base unmatched. The CDR3 sequence is 12 residues long. Germline-derived CDR1 and CDR2 are GTSNPN and SVGIG (reference sequence). CDR3 region: CAWRAGKETQYF. In DNA form, the CDR3 reads TGTGCCTGGAGAGCGGGGAAAGAGACCCAGTACTTC.

This clone was counted a single time. CDR3 in amino acids: CASSSSTDTQYF. The DNA for the CDR3 is TGTGCCAGCAGTTCCTCCACAGATACGCAGTATTTT. The chain combines TRBV25-1 with TRBJ2-3; D gene uncertain. The CDR3 has 12 amino acids. CDR1 MGHDK and CDR2 SYGVNS come from the germline V gene. Trimming cost V 5 bases and J 2 bases, with 5 bases left between them.

In this sample, this clone turned up a few times. The chain links TRBV28 to TRBJ2-7, with D possibly being TRBD2 (5 bases). The CDR3 spans 15 residues. The V gene's germline CDR1 is MDHEN and CDR2 SYDVKM. The V end was cut by 6 bases, the J end by 5 bases, with 20 bases between. The CDR3 region has the DNA TGTGCCAGCAGCAGTACCCGGAGGAAGCGGAACGAGCAGTACTTC. This gives the protein CASSSTRRKRNEQYF.

The rearrangement uses TRBV7-2 and TRBJ2-7, with 10 bases aligning to TRBD2. Germline CDR1 is SGHTA and CDR2 is FQGNSA. The CDR3 is made up of 14 amino acids. The V gene end was trimmed by 3 bases and the J gene end by 9 bases; junction bases not matched to a gene: 8. The CDR3: CASSLELAGFAQYF. The CDR3 DNA follows: TGTGCCAGCAGCTTGGAACTAGCGGGATTTGCGCAGTACTTC.

This clone has more than one count but fewer than ten. The chain uses TRBV6-6 and TRBJ1-2; a possible D gene is TRBD1 (5 bases). Trimming took 2 bases from V and 1 from J, leaving 8 bases between them. This CDR3 is built from 14 residues. Germline V CDR1 and CDR2: MNHNY, SVGAGI (reference sequence). CDR3 DNA sequence: TGTGCCAGCAGTTACCAGGGTGATAACTATGGCTACACCTTC. Protein product: CASSYQGDNYGYTF.

The chain recombines TRBV5-6 with TRBJ1-5; no clear D gene. Germline V CDR1 and CDR2: SGHDT, YYEEEE. Between the trimmed V and J ends, which lost 4 bases and 0 bases, there was a span of 8 bases. The CDR3 loop spans 14 amino acids. CDR3 amino acids: CASSRRISNQPQHF. The CDR3, as DNA: TGTGCCAGCAGCCGAAGGATTAGCAATCAGCCCCAGCATTTT.

In this sample, this clone turned up a few times. The rearrangement joins TRBV4-3 to TRBJ2-6, with D perhaps TRBD1 (6 bases). The CDR3 is 16 amino acids. Deletions cut 4 bases from V and 2 bases from J, with 12 bases between. Per the germline V gene, CDR1 is LGHNA and CDR2 is YSLEER. CDR3 coding DNA: TGCGCCAGCAGCCGAGACAGGAACCCTGGGGCCAACGTCCTGACTTTC. Its protein is CASSRDRNPGANVLTF.

The table lists this clone with a few counts. The V gene is TRBV29-1, the J gene TRBJ2-5; possibly TRBD1 or TRBD2 for D (7 bases each). The CDR3 totals 12 residues. V shed 7 bases and J shed 5 bases, with 14 bases lying between them. Germline V lookup: CDR1 SQVTM, CDR2 ANQGSEA. The CDR3 DNA sequence: TGCAGCGCCCCTCAGGGGGGGGAGACCCAGTACTTC. Protein sequence: CSAPQGGETQYF.

V gene TRBV25-1 combines with J gene TRBJ1-1; D remains unclear. The CDR3 extends over 15 amino acids. Trimming cost V 3 bases and J 1 base, with 12 bases left between them. Germline CDR1 and CDR2: MGHDK and SYGVNS. Here the CDR3 DNA reads TGTGCCAGCAGTGAGTACGGAGAACCGAACACTGAAGCTTTCTTT. Encoded protein: CASSEYGEPNTEAFF. The full variable domain, in which reference TRBV25-1 and TRBJ1-1 provide the parts outside the CDR3, is EADIYQTPRYLVIGTGKKITLECSQTMGHDKMYWYQQDPGMELHLIHYSYGVNSTEKGDLSSESTVSRIRTEHFPLTLESARPSHTSQYLCASSEYGEPNTEAFFGQGTRLTVV.

The V call is TRBV2, the J call TRBJ1-2; 10 bases map to TRBD1. The V gene's germline CDR1 is SNHLY and CDR2 FYNNEI. The CDR3 covers 13 residues. Unmatched junction bases numbered 9, after V lost 9 bases and J lost 8 bases. CDR3 region: CASAGTGEGGYTF. For the CDR3, the DNA is TGTGCCAGTGCCGGGACAGGGGAGGGAGGCTACACCTTC.

The table lists this clone with a few counts. V usage is TRBV29-1 and J usage is TRBJ2-1; 9 positions match TRBD2. After removal of 5 bases from V and 0 bases from J, the junction contained 2 bases not matched to a gene. The CDR3 runs 14 residues. Germline loops: CDR1 SQVTM, CDR2 ANQGSEA. The CDR3 nucleotides read TGCAGCGTTACTAGCGGGTACTCCTACAATGAGCAGTTCTTC. Amino acid sequence: CSVTSGYSYNEQFF.

The V gene is TRBV11-2, the J gene TRBJ2-1; D possibly corresponds to TRBD1 (7 bases). Germline-derived CDR1 and CDR2 are SGHAT and FQNNGV. The CDR3 totals 14 residues. Trimming left V 6 bases short and J 4 bases short, with 13 bases between. CDR3 region: CASRGGTVYNEQFF. CDR3 bases: TGTGCCAGCAGAGGCGGGACAGTATACAATGAGCAGTTCTTC.

The V gene is TRBV29-1, the J gene TRBJ2-7, with 10 bases fitting TRBD2. V trimming: 7 bases; J trimming: 4 bases; junction bases outside the gene matches: 19. Per the germline V gene, CDR1 is SQVTM and CDR2 is ANQGSEA. The CDR3 spans 17 residues. The CDR3 spells CSAIIGSGRAGRYEQYF. CDR3 bases: TGCAGCGCCATAATCGGGAGCGGGAGGGCCGGGAGGTACGAGCAGTACTTC.

The chain has TRBV29-1 and TRBJ2-1, with no clear D. CDR1 is SQVTM and CDR2 is ANQGSEA in the germline V gene. V was clipped by 7 bases and J by 2 bases, with 12 bases between them. This CDR3 region has 13 residues. The DNA of the CDR3 is TGCAGCGCACTCAAAGTTGCCTACAATGAGCAGTTCTTC. Encoded protein: CSALKVAYNEQFF.

V is TRBV15 and J is TRBJ2-5; tentative D call: TRBD1 (6 bases). This CDR3 region has 19 residues. Germline lookup yields CDR1 LNHNV and CDR2 YYDKDF (reference sequence). The V and J ends lost 0 bases and 0 bases respectively, with 20 bases between them. CDR3 residues: CATSRDRGSDRKYQETQYF. CDR3 sequence (DNA): TGTGCCACCAGCAGAGATAGAGGATCGGACAGAAAGTACCAAGAGACCCAGTACTTC.

The sample holds a few counts of this clone. DNA for the CDR3: TGTGCCAGCAGTACCACAGGGCTCGCCAAAAACATTCAGTACTTC. Translation: CASSTTGLAKNIQYF. The chain links TRBV28 to TRBJ2-4; possibly TRBD1 for D (6 bases). The V end lost 5 bases, the J end lost 1 base, and 12 bases lay between the germline ends. The CDR3 totals 15 residues. The germline gives CDR1 MDHEN, CDR2 SYDVKM.

The CDR3 sequence is CSVSRSSYNEQFF. The CDR3 coding sequence is TGCAGCGTCAGTCGGAGCTCCTACAATGAGCAGTTCTTC. This chain joins TRBV29-1 and TRBJ2-1; no definite D call. Trimming shortened V by 6 bases and J by 0 bases, and 9 bases separated the two germline ends. CDR1 is SQVTM and CDR2 is ANQGSEA in the germline V gene. CDR3 length: 13 residues.